The sequence of this T cell receptor beta chain was determined in a study of T cell responses to AZD1222 COVID-19 vaccine. Data came from immunoSEQ multiplex PCR; TCRdb stores just in-frame clones and leaves some out. The sample carries roughly 120,000 clones, roughly 87% recorded once. A word on this clone: Its antigen is undetermined.

Overall study results and limits: The study reported that nearly half of spike-specific TCRs target unmutated variant regions. Donors skewed white British and female; clonal diversity was possibly underestimated.

V dropped 3 bases and J dropped 1 base, with 7 bases sitting between them. The CDR3 consists of 13 residues. The TCR originated in an adult in good health. The rearrangement uses TRBV12-3 or TRBV12-4 and TRBJ2-7, with D hard to call. The sample was peripheral blood, taken on day 0 of AZD1222 vaccination. The CDR3 reads CASSFAGSYEQYF. The CDR3 bases are TGTGCCAGCAGTTTCGCAGGATCCTACGAGCAGTACTTC.